These T cell receptor beta chains were read from a single sample in a study of Ad26.COV2.S vaccination and SARS-CoV-2 variants. Sequencing used immunoSEQ multiplex PCR; TCRdb keeps in-frame clones, though not all of them. Of approximately 340,000 clones detected, 92% appear once; the ten largest clones hold roughly 3.9%. The specimen comprised peripheral blood, sampled after recovery from COVID-19. These receptor sequences come from a human donor who had recovered from COVID-19. CDR3s include the opening cysteine and the closing phenylalanine or tryptophan. The order of the fields is J gene, V gene, D gene, clone size, CDR3 protein, CDR3 DNA. The D gene is left open where the match is weak. Only part of the rows carry a size: once, few, many, or a class if the clone is expanded.

J gene: TRBJ2-1
V gene: TRBV15
D gene: -
clone size: -
CDR3 protein: CATRTRKGGRYNEQFF
CDR3 DNA: TGTGCCACCAGAACCCGAAAGGGGGGCAGGTACAATGAGCAGTTCTTC

J gene: TRBJ2-7
V gene: TRBV7-9
D gene: TRBD1
clone size: -
CDR3 protein: CASSLAQGDSYEQYF
CDR3 DNA: TGTGCCAGCAGCTTAGCCCAGGGGGACTCCTACGAGCAGTACTTC

J gene: TRBJ2-1
V gene: TRBV10-3
D gene: -
clone size: -
CDR3 protein: CAISLDRNNEQFF
CDR3 DNA: TGTGCCATCAGTCTAGACAGAAACAATGAGCAGTTCTTC

J gene: TRBJ2-1
V gene: TRBV6-2/TRBV6-3
D gene: TRBD2
clone size: once
CDR3 protein: CASSYGALAGVRVSYNEQFF
CDR3 DNA: TGTGCCAGCAGTTACGGAGCACTAGCGGGGGTACGGGTATCCTACAATGAGCAGTTCTTC

J gene: TRBJ2-4
V gene: TRBV9
D gene: TRBD2
clone size: -
CDR3 protein: CASSERALAGPRFIQYF
CDR3 DNA: TGTGCCAGCAGCGAACGCGCCCTAGCGGGGCCGAGGTTCATTCAGTACTTC

J gene: TRBJ1-4
V gene: TRBV27
D gene: -
clone size: -
CDR3 protein: CASSPPTNEKLFF
CDR3 DNA: TGTGCCAGCAGTCCGCCAACTAATGAAAAACTGTTTTTT

J gene: TRBJ2-3
V gene: TRBV5-1
D gene: TRBD2
clone size: -
CDR3 protein: CASSLASGSTDTQYF
CDR3 DNA: TGCGCCAGCAGTTTGGCTAGCGGGAGCACAGATACGCAGTATTTT

J gene: TRBJ2-7
V gene: TRBV7-2
D gene: -
clone size: -
CDR3 protein: CASSLDSYSYEQYF
CDR3 DNA: TGTGCCAGCAGCTTAGACAGCTATTCCTACGAGCAGTACTTC

J gene: TRBJ1-5
V gene: TRBV7-4
D gene: -
clone size: -
CDR3 protein: CASEMWQPQHF
CDR3 DNA: TGTGCCAGCGAGATGTGGCAGCCCCAGCATTTT

J gene: TRBJ1-5
V gene: TRBV7-9
D gene: TRBD1
clone size: -
CDR3 protein: CASSPDRGDQPQHF
CDR3 DNA: TGTGCCAGCAGCCCAGACAGGGGAGATCAGCCCCAGCATTTT

J gene: TRBJ2-2
V gene: TRBV2
D gene: TRBD1
clone size: -
CDR3 protein: CASRQSGQGVGELFF
CDR3 DNA: TGTGCCAGCAGGCAGTCGGGACAGGGGGTCGGGGAGCTGTTTTTT

J gene: TRBJ2-3
V gene: TRBV3-1/TRBV3-2
D gene: -
clone size: -
CDR3 protein: CASSQEPFSGAEDTQYF
CDR3 DNA: TGTGCCAGCAGCCAAGAACCCTTCTCGGGGGCCGAAGATACGCAGTATTTT

J gene: TRBJ2-7
V gene: TRBV2
D gene: -
clone size: few
CDR3 protein: CASSVQGGEQYF
CDR3 DNA: TGTGCCAGCAGTGTACAGGGCGGCGAGCAGTACTTC

J gene: TRBJ2-5
V gene: TRBV19
D gene: TRBD2
clone size: -
CDR3 protein: CASSMERGGRETQYF
CDR3 DNA: TGTGCCAGTAGTATGGAGCGGGGGGGCCGTGAGACCCAGTACTTC

J gene: TRBJ1-1
V gene: TRBV18
D gene: TRBD1
clone size: once
CDR3 protein: CASSPIRGENTEAFF
CDR3 DNA: TGTGCCAGCTCCCCGATCAGGGGGGAGAACACTGAAGCTTTCTTT

J gene: TRBJ1-1
V gene: TRBV2
D gene: -
clone size: -
CDR3 protein: CASSEAGGNTEAFF
CDR3 DNA: TGTGCCAGCAGTGAAGCAGGGGGTAACACTGAAGCTTTCTTT

J gene: TRBJ2-2
V gene: TRBV14
D gene: TRBD1
clone size: -
CDR3 protein: CASSQDLGRGPGDTGELFF
CDR3 DNA: TGTGCCAGCAGCCAAGATCTTGGCAGGGGGCCGGGGGACACCGGGGAGCTGTTTTTT

J gene: TRBJ2-5
V gene: TRBV29-1
D gene: -
clone size: -
CDR3 protein: CSQSLGNAGGAQYF
CDR3 DNA: TGCAGCCAATCGTTGGGGAACGCTGGAGGGGCCCAGTACTTC

J gene: TRBJ2-3
V gene: TRBV7-2
D gene: -
clone size: -
CDR3 protein: CASSLTRGIMSRYF
CDR3 DNA: TGTGCCAGCAGCTTAACGCGCGGAATCATGAGTCGGTATTTT

J gene: TRBJ2-7
V gene: TRBV5-3
D gene: -
clone size: -
CDR3 protein: CARSLEWTHYYEQYF
CDR3 DNA: TGTGCCAGAAGCTTGGAATGGACACATTATTACGAGCAGTACTTC

J gene: TRBJ1-1
V gene: TRBV6-5
D gene: -
clone size: few
CDR3 protein: CASSTGYRNTEAFF
CDR3 DNA: TGTGCCAGCAGTACCGGTTACAGGAACACTGAAGCTTTCTTT

J gene: TRBJ2-3
V gene: TRBV5-1
D gene: TRBD1
clone size: -
CDR3 protein: CASSLAGRGLSITDTQYF
CDR3 DNA: TGCGCCAGCAGCTTGGCCGGCAGGGGGCTATCCATCACAGATACGCAGTATTTT

J gene: TRBJ2-3
V gene: TRBV6-5
D gene: -
clone size: -
CDR3 protein: CASSYRWGRTDTQYF
CDR3 DNA: TGTGCCAGCAGTTATAGGTGGGGCCGCACAGATACGCAGTATTTT

J gene: TRBJ1-5
V gene: TRBV5-1
D gene: TRBD1
clone size: -
CDR3 protein: CASSKGTGGAQPQHF
CDR3 DNA: TGCGCCAGCAGCAAAGGGACAGGTGGAGCTCAGCCCCAGCATTTT

J gene: TRBJ1-6
V gene: TRBV5-1
D gene: -
clone size: -
CDR3 protein: CASSLVAPGNSPLHF
CDR3 DNA: TGCGCCAGCAGCTTGGTTGCTCCAGGTAATTCACCCCTCCACTTT

J gene: TRBJ1-6
V gene: TRBV6-5
D gene: -
clone size: -
CDR3 protein: CASSYSTSSTNSPLHF
CDR3 DNA: TGTGCCAGCAGTTACTCGACAAGTTCTACTAATTCACCCCTCCACTTT

J gene: TRBJ1-6
V gene: TRBV19
D gene: -
clone size: -
CDR3 protein: CASEGIDSPLHF
CDR3 DNA: TGTGCCAGCGAGGGAATTGATTCACCCCTCCACTTT

J gene: TRBJ2-5
V gene: TRBV3-1/TRBV3-2
D gene: -
clone size: -
CDR3 protein: CASSPPQGSQETQYF
CDR3 DNA: TGTGCCAGCAGCCCACCTCAGGGGTCCCAAGAGACCCAGTACTTC

J gene: TRBJ2-3
V gene: TRBV29-1
D gene: -
clone size: -
CDR3 protein: CSVTTDTQYF
CDR3 DNA: TGCAGCGTGACGACAGATACGCAGTATTTT

J gene: TRBJ1-2
V gene: TRBV27
D gene: -
clone size: -
CDR3 protein: CASSGGMVGYTF
CDR3 DNA: TGTGCCAGCAGCGGGGGTATGGTCGGCTACACCTTC